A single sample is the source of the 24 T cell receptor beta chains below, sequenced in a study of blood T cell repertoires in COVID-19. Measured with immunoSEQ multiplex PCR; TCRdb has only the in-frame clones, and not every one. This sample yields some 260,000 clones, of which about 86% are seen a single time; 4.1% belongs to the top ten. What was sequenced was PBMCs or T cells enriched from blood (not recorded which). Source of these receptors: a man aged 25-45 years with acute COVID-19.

CDR3 amino acids: CASSLVALYNEQFF. The CDR3 DNA reads as TGTGCCAGCAGTCTAGTAGCCCTATACAATGAGCAGTTCTTC. The V call is TRBV27, the J call TRBJ2-1; D not certain. This CDR3 contains 14 residues. Germline CDR1 is MNHEY and CDR2 is SMNVEV (reference sequence). With 5 bases removed from V and 4 bases from J, the gap between germline ends came to 12 bases.

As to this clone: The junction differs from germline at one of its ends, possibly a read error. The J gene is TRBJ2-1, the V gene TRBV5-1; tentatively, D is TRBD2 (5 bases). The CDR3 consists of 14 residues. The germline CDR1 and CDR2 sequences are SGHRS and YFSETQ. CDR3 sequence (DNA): TGTGCCAGCAGCTTATACGGGACCTACAATGAGCAGTTCTTC. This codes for CASSLYGTYNEQFF.

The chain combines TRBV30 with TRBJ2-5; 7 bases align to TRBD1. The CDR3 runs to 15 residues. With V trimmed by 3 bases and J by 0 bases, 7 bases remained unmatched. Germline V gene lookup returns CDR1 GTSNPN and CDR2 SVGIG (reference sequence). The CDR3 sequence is CAWRFRGSYQETQYF. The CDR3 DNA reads TGTGCCTGGAGGTTCAGGGGGTCCTACCAAGAGACCCAGTACTTC. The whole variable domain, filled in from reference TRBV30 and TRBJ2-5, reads SQTIHQWPATLVQPVGSPLSLECTVEGTSNPNLYWYRQAAGRGLQLLFYSVGIGQISSEVPQNLSASRPQDRQFILSSKKLLLSDSGFYLCAWRFRGSYQETQYFGPGTRLLVL.

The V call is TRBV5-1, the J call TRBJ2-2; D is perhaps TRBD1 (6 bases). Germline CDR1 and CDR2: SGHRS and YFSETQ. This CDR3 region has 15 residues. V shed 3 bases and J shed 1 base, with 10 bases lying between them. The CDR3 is CASSSGTKNTGELFF. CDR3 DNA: TGCGCCAGCAGCTCCGGGACAAAGAACACCGGGGAGCTGTTTTTT.

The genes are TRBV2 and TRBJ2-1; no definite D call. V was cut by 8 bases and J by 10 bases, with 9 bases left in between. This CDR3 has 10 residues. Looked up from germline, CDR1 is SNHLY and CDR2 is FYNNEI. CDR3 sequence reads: CASEAEEQFF. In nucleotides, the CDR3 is TGTGCCAGCGAGGCGGAGGAGCAGTTCTTC.

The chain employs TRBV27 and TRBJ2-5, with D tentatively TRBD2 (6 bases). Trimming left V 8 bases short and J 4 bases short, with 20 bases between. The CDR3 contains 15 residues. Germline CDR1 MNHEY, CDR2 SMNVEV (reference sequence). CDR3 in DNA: TGTGCCAGCCGCCTCGGGCTAGCGAGAATAGAGACCCAGTACTTC. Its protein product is CASRLGLARIETQYF.

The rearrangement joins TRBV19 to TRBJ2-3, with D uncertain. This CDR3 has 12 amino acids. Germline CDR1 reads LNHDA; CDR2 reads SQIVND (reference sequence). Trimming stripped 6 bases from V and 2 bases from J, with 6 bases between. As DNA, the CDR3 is TGTGCCAGTAGATCCCACACAGATACGCAGTATTTT. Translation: CASRSHTDTQYF.

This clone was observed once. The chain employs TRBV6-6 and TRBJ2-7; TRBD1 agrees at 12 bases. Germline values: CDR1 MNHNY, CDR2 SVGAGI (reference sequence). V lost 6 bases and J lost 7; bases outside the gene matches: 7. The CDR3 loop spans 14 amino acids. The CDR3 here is CASRRDRGRGEQYV. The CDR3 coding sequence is TGTGCCAGCAGACGGGACAGGGGGCGTGGGGAGCAGTACGTC.

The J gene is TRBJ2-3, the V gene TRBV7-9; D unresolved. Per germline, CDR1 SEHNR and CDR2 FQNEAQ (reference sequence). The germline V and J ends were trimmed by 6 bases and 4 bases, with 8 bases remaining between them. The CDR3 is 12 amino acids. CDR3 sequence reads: CASSLNSDTQYF. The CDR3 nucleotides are TGTGCCAGCAGTCTAAACTCAGATACGCAGTATTTT.

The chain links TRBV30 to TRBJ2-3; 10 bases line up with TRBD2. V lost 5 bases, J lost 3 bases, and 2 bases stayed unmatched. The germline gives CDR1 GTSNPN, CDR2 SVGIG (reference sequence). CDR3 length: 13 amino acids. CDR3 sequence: CAWGSGRTDTQYF. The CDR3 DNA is TGTGCCTGGGGTAGCGGGAGGACAGATACGCAGTATTTT.

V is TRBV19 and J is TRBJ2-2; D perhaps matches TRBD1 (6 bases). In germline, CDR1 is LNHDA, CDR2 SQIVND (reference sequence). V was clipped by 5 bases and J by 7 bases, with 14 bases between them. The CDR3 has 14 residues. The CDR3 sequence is CASSVGGQSGELFF. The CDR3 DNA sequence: TGTGCCAGTAGTGTTGGGGGCCAGAGCGGGGAGCTGTTTTTT.

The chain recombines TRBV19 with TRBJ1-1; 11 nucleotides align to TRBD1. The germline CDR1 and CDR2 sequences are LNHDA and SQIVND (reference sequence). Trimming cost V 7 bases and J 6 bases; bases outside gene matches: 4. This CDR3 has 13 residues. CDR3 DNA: TGTGCCAGTAAGGACAGGGGGCTCCCTGAAGCTTTCTTT. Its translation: CASKDRGLPEAFF.

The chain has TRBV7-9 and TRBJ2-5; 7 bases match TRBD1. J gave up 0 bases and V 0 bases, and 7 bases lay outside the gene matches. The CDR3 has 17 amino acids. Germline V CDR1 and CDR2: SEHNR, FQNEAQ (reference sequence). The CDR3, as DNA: TGTGCCAGCAGCTTAGCGAAGGACAGGTTATACCAAGAGACCCAGTACTTC. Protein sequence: CASSLAKDRLYQETQYF.

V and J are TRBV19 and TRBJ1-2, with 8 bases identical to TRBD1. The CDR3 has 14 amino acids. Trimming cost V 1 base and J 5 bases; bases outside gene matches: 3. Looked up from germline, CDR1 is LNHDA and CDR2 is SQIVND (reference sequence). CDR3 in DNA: TGTGCCAGTAGTATAGGGACAGGGACGTATGGCTACACCTTC. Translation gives CASSIGTGTYGYTF.

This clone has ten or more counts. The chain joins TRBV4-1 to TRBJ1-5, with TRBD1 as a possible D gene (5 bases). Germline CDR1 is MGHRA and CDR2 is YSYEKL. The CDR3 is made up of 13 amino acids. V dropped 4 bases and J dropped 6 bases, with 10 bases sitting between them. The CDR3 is CASSRGGVQPQHF. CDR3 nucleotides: TGCGCCAGCAGCCGCGGGGGGGTTCAGCCCCAGCATTTT.

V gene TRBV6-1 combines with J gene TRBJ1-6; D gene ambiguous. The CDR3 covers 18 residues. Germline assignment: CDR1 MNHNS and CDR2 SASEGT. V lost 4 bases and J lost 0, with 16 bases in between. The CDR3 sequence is CASSVVFAGSSYNSPLHF. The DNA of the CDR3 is TGTGCCAGCAGTGTAGTCTTCGCCGGGAGCTCCTATAATTCACCCCTCCACTTT.

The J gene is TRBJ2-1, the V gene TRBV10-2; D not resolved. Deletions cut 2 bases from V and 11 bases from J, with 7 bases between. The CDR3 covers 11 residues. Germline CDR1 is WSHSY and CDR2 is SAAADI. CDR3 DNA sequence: TGCGCCAGCAGTGAGAGAACACAGCAGTTCTTC. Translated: CASSERTQQFF.

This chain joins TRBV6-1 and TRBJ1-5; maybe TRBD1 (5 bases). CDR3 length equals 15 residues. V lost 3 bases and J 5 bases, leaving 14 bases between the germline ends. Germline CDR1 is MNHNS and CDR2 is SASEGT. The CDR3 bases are TGTGCCAGCAGTGACAAGCAGGGCCTTTATCAGCCCCAGCATTTT. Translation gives CASSDKQGLYQPQHF.

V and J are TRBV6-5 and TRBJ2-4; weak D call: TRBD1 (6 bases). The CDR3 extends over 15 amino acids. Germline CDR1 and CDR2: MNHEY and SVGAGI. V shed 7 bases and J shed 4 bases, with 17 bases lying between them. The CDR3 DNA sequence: TGTGCCAGCACCTGGCAGGCACAGGGTAAAAACATTCAGTACTTC. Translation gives CASTWQAQGKNIQYF.

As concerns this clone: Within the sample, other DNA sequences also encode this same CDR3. The CDR3 nucleotides are TGTGCCAGCAGCCGAGCGGGAGGGTCCACAGATACGCAGTATTTT. As protein: CASSRAGGSTDTQYF. The V call is TRBV7-3, the J call TRBJ2-3; TRBD2 matches at 10 bases. Trimming cost V 5 bases and J 2 bases; bases outside gene matches: 4. Per the germline V gene, CDR1 is SGHTA and CDR2 is FQGTGA. The CDR3 is 15 residues long. Filled out from reference TRBV7-3 and TRBJ2-3, the complete variable domain reads GAGVSQTPSNKVTEKGKYVELRCDPISGHTALYWYRQSLGQGPEFLIYFQGTGAADDSGLPNDRFFAVRPEGSVSTLKIQRTERGDSAVYLCASSRAGGSTDTQYFGPGTRLTVL.

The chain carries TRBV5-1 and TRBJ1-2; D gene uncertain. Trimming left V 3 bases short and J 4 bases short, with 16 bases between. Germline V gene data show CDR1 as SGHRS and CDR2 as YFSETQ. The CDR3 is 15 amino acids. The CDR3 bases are TGCGCCAGCAGCTCTGGAACCGGGGTCGGCTATGGCTACACCTTC. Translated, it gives CASSSGTGVGYGYTF.

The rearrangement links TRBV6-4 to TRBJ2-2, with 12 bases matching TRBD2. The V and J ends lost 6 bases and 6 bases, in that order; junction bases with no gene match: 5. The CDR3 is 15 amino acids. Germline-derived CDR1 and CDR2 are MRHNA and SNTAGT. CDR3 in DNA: TGTGCCAGCAGCCGACTAGCGGGAGAGGCCGGGGAGCTGTTTTTT. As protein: CASSRLAGEAGELFF.

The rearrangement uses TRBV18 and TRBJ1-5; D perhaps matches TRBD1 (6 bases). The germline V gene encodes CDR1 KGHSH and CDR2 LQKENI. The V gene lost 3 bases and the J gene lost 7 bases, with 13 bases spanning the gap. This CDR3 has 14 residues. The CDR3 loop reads CASSPVQGTQPQHF. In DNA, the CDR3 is TGTGCCAGCTCACCCGTACAGGGCACCCAGCCCCAGCATTTT.

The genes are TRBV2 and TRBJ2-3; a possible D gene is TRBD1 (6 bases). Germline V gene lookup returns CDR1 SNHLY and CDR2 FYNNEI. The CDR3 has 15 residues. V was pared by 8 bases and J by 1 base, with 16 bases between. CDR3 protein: CASGEMTGRTDTQYF. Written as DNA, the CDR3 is TGTGCCAGCGGAGAGATGACAGGCCGCACAGATACGCAGTATTTT.